A single sample is the source of the 19 T cell receptor beta chains below, sequenced in a study of PD-L1 blockade in urothelial cancer. Assay used: immunoSEQ multiplex PCR; TCRdb lists only in-frame clones, some missing. Of some 52,000 clones in the sample, about 87% were seen once. Sequencing used PBMCs, obtained around atezolizumab (anti-PD-L1) treatment. The receptors were gathered from a middle-aged man with urothelial cancer.

The chain uses TRBV4-1 and TRBJ2-4, with D tentatively TRBD2 (5 bases). This CDR3 has 15 residues. Germline assignment: CDR1 MGHRA and CDR2 YSYEKL. V dropped 0 bases and J dropped 4 bases, with 10 bases sitting between them. Written as DNA, the CDR3 is TGCGCCAGCAGCCAAGAGGACTCTAGTAAAAACATTCAGTACTTC. Protein product: CASSQEDSSKNIQYF.

The J gene is TRBJ1-1, the V gene TRBV5-8; D call uncertain. The length of the CDR3 is 12 residues. V was shortened by 0 bases and J by 5 bases, with 5 bases between the two germline ends. From germline, CDR1 is SGHTS and CDR2 YDEGEE. This CDR3 is CASSLARTEAFF. The CDR3 DNA follows: TGTGCCAGCAGCTTGGCGAGGACTGAAGCTTTCTTT.

CDR3 region: CASSGGVMANYGYTF. In DNA form, the CDR3 reads TGTGCCAGCAGCGGAGGGGTTATGGCTAACTATGGCTACACCTTC. The chain uses TRBV6-5 and TRBJ1-2, with D perhaps TRBD1 (5 bases). There are 15 residues in the CDR3. The V gene's germline CDR1 is MNHEY and CDR2 SVGAGI. V was clipped by 6 bases and J by 0 bases, with 14 bases between them.

V gene TRBV6-1 combines with J gene TRBJ2-7; 8 bases line up with TRBD2. CDR3 length: 15 amino acids. Per germline, CDR1 MNHNS and CDR2 SASEGT. The ends lost 6 bases at V and 4 bases at J; junction bases unmatched: 11. CDR3 coding DNA: TGTGCCAGCAGCCCCCGCGGGGGGCAGGAATACGAGCAGTACTTC. Translation: CASSPRGGQEYEQYF.

The rearrangement joins TRBV4-2 to TRBJ1-3, with 7 bases aligning to TRBD1. CDR3 length: 18 amino acids. Per germline, CDR1 LGHNA and CDR2 YNFKEQ. V lost 4 bases, J lost 2 bases, and 14 bases stayed unmatched. The CDR3, as DNA: TGTGCCAGCAGCCGGGATCTTAGGACAGGAAGGCCTGGAAACACCATATATTTT. It encodes CASSRDLRTGRPGNTIYF.

The J gene is TRBJ2-7, the V gene TRBV28; 9 bases fit TRBD1. Per the germline V gene, CDR1 is MDHEN and CDR2 is SYDVKM. This CDR3 comprises 16 residues. The V gene end was trimmed by 4 bases and the J gene end by 4 bases; junction bases not matched to a gene: 11. In nucleotides, the CDR3 is TGTGCCAGCAGTTCTCCCGCCGGGACAGGGCGATACGAGCAGTACTTC. Translation gives CASSSPAGTGRYEQYF.

The CDR3 region has the DNA TGTGCCAGCATAGGGGGCGTAGAAGAAAAACTGTTTTTT. Translation: CASIGGVEEKLFF. This chain connects TRBV19 to TRBJ1-4; 7 bases fit TRBD1. Germline CDR1 reads LNHDA; CDR2 reads SQIVND (reference sequence). The trim removed 9 bases at V and 8 bases at J, leaving 9 bases unmatched. The CDR3 runs 13 residues.

This chain links TRBV9 with TRBJ2-1; possibly TRBD1 for D (5 bases). The V gene lost 0 bases and the J gene lost 5 bases, with 9 bases spanning the gap. Germline V lookup: CDR1 SGDLS, CDR2 YYNGEE. The CDR3 covers 14 residues. CDR3 nucleotide sequence: TGTGCCAGCAGCGTAGCTACAGGACACAATGAGCAGTTCTTC. Amino acid sequence: CASSVATGHNEQFF. Combining the CDR3 with reference TRBV9 and TRBJ2-1 gives the whole variable domain DSGVTQTPKHLITATGQRVTLRCSPRSGDLSVYWYQQSLDQGLQFLIQYYNGEERAKGNILERFSAQQFPDLHSELNLSSLELGDSALYFCASSVATGHNEQFFGPGTRLTVL.

The chain uses TRBV28 and TRBJ2-7; TRBD2 might be the D (6 bases). CDR3 length: 14 residues. Germline V lookup: CDR1 MDHEN, CDR2 SYDVKM. The V gene lost 3 bases and the J gene lost 7 bases, with 16 bases spanning the gap. This CDR3 is CASSLRGGMGEQYF. The CDR3 bases are TGTGCCAGCAGTTTGCGGGGTGGGATGGGGGAGCAGTACTTC.

The chain uses TRBV6-6 and TRBJ1-1; TRBD1 matches 7 bases. The V gene's germline CDR1 is MNHNY and CDR2 SVGAGI (reference sequence). The V segment lost 4 bases and the J segment 4 bases; nucleotides outside the gene matches: 9. This CDR3 has 15 amino acids. The CDR3 DNA is TGTGCCAGCAGTTCACGGGACAGTCGGAGCACTGAAGCTTTCTTT. This gives the protein CASSSRDSRSTEAFF.

The gene calls are TRBV25-1 and TRBJ1-5; no firm D call. Germline V gene lookup returns CDR1 MGHDK and CDR2 SYGVNS. The CDR3 is made up of 13 amino acids. The V end was cut by 1 base, the J end by 10 bases, with 11 bases between. CDR3 in amino acids: CASSESPRGPQHF. In DNA, the CDR3 is TGTGCCAGCAGTGAATCGCCCCGCGGCCCCCAGCATTTT.

This chain uses TRBV6-6 with TRBJ1-2, with D unresolved. This CDR3 spans 13 amino acids. V was trimmed by 8 bases and J by 0 bases, leaving 10 bases between them. Germline CDR1 is MNHNY and CDR2 is SVGAGI (reference sequence). The CDR3 is CASEPLSNYGYTF. Here the CDR3 DNA reads TGTGCCAGCGAGCCGTTGTCTAACTATGGCTACACCTTC.

This clone was seen a single time. V usage is TRBV7-6 and J usage is TRBJ2-1, with unresolved D. Germline assignment: CDR1 SGHVS and CDR2 FNYEAQ. The CDR3 runs to 13 residues. Trimming left V 5 bases short and J 7 bases short, with 12 bases between. The CDR3 reads CASSADIFNEQFF. The CDR3, as DNA: TGTGCCAGCAGCGCCGACATTTTTAATGAGCAGTTCTTC.

This chain connects TRBV9 to TRBJ2-1; no firm D call. The germline CDR1 and CDR2 sequences are SGDLS and YYNGEE. This CDR3 region has 14 residues. Trimming took 2 bases from V and 2 from J, leaving 8 bases between them. The DNA of the CDR3 is TGTGCCAGCAGCGTGGCCAATACCTACAATGAGCAGTTCTTC. Translated, it gives CASSVANTYNEQFF.

The V gene is TRBV19, the J gene TRBJ1-5; D perhaps matches TRBD1 (5 bases). V was pared by 5 bases and J by 1 base, with 12 bases between. Per germline, CDR1 LNHDA and CDR2 SQIVND (reference sequence). The CDR3 totals 15 residues. The CDR3 sequence is CASSEQGGSNQPQHF. The CDR3 DNA follows: TGTGCCAGTAGTGAGCAGGGAGGGAGCAATCAGCCCCAGCATTTT.

The V gene is TRBV19, the J gene TRBJ2-7; 8 nucleotides line up with TRBD1. V lost 10 bases, J lost 6 bases, and 11 bases stayed unmatched. Germline V gene data show CDR1 as LNHDA and CDR2 as SQIVND (reference sequence). The CDR3 spans 13 residues. CDR3 sequence: CATSTGALGEQYF. Here the CDR3 DNA reads TGTGCCACTTCGACAGGGGCTTTAGGCGAGCAGTACTTC.

This clone was observed once. The V and J genes are TRBV5-6 and TRBJ1-4, with 12 nucleotides matching TRBD1. From germline, CDR1 is SGHDT and CDR2 YYEEEE. The CDR3 is made up of 15 amino acids. The V segment lost 3 bases and the J segment 7 bases; nucleotides outside the gene matches: 4. CDR3 DNA: TGTGCCAGCAGCTGGGACAGGGGGCGAGGTGAAAAACTGTTTTTT. This encodes CASSWDRGRGEKLFF. Based on the CDR3 plus reference TRBV5-6 and TRBJ1-4, the full variable domain is DAGVTQSPTHLIKTRGQQVTLRCSPKSGHDTVSWYQQALGQGPQFIFQYYEEEERQRGNFPDRFSGHQFPNYSSELNVNALLLGDSALYLCASSWDRGRGEKLFFGSGTQLSVL.

The V gene is TRBV5-1, the J gene TRBJ2-2; 7 bases fit TRBD2. V shed 2 bases and J 2 bases; nucleotides not matched to a gene: 6. The CDR3 covers 16 residues. Germline V gene lookup returns CDR1 SGHRS and CDR2 YFSETQ. The CDR3 DNA sequence: TGCGCCAGCAGCTTAATTGGACTAGGCAACACCGGGGAGCTGTTTTTT. It encodes CASSLIGLGNTGELFF. The complete variable domain, with remaining parts taken from reference TRBV5-1 and TRBJ2-2, reads KAGVTQTPRYLIKTRGQQVTLSCSPISGHRSVSWYQQTPGQGLQFLFEYFSETQRNKGNFPGRFSGRQFSNSRSEMNVSTLELGDSALYLCASSLIGLGNTGELFFGEGSRLTVL.

The J gene is TRBJ2-7, the V gene TRBV27, with a weak D call TRBD2 (5 bases). The V gene's germline CDR1 is MNHEY and CDR2 SMNVEV (reference sequence). V lost 2 bases and J 0 bases, leaving 8 bases between the germline ends. The CDR3 has 14 residues. The CDR3 DNA sequence: TGTGCCAGCAGTTTAATCGGGGACTCCTACGAGCAGTACTTC. This translates into CASSLIGDSYEQYF.